A selection of T cell receptor beta chains follows, all from one sample in a study of cytomegalovirus exposure and HLA in healthy donors. Profiled with immunoSEQ multiplex PCR; TCRdb holds only in-frame clones, not every one. Here the sample spans 150,000 to 200,000 clones, 77% being singletons. The sample comprised PBMCs. These receptors were collected from a woman aged 30 to 39 in good health and CMV-seronegative. CDR3s include the opening cysteine and the closing phenylalanine or tryptophan. The D gene is left open where the match is weak. Size tells how often a clone was seen (once, few, many) or the class of an expanded clone, and some rows leave it out.

d_call clone_size j_call v_call cdr3_nt cdr3_aa
NA NA TRBJ2-2 TRBV7-2 TGTGCCAGCAGCCTTGGGCAAACGAACACCGGGGAGCTGTTTTTT CASSLGQTNTGELFF
NA NA TRBJ2-3 TRBV28 TGTGCCAGCAGTCCAAGTGGGGGCGGACACACAGATACGCAGTATTTT CASSPSGGGHTDTQYF
NA NA TRBJ1-4 TRBV7-9 TGTGCCAGCAGCTTCACGGCAGGGAGGACTAATGAAAAACTGTTTTTT CASSFTAGRTNEKLFF
NA few TRBJ2-6 TRBV30 TGTGCCTGGGCCAGGGGCGCCGGGGCCAACGTCCTGACTTTC CAWARGAGANVLTF
TRBD1 NA TRBJ1-1 TRBV9 TGTGCCAGCAGCGTACAGGGGGCGAACACTGAAGCTTTCTTT CASSVQGANTEAFF
TRBD2 NA TRBJ2-7 TRBV28 TGTGCCAGCAGTTTTCGTCTAGCGGGAGGGGGCCACGAGCAGTACTTC CASSFRLAGGGHEQYF
NA NA TRBJ2-3 TRBV6-1 TGTGCCAGCAGTCCCTATAACACAGATACGCAGTATTTT CASSPYNTDTQYF
NA NA TRBJ1-2 TRBV30 TGTGCCTGGAGTTCCACAGGCAACTATGGCTACACCTTC CAWSSTGNYGYTF
TRBD1 NA TRBJ1-2 TRBV7-2 TGTGCCAGCAGCTTAGGACAGGGGGCCTATGGCTACACCTTC CASSLGQGAYGYTF
TRBD1 few TRBJ2-3 TRBV5-1 TGCGCCAGCAGCATGCAAGGGACAGGGGGTTTCACAGATACGCAGTATTTT CASSMQGTGGFTDTQYF
NA once TRBJ2-1 TRBV4-1 TGCGCCAGCAGCCAAGTGGTGAGAGACTCCTACAATGAGCAGTTCTTC CASSQVVRDSYNEQFF